The 7 T cell receptor beta chains below all came from one sample that was sequenced in a study of cytomegalovirus exposure and HLA in healthy donors. In the PCR, 60 Vbeta and 13 Jbeta primers were used. TCRdb's table, derived via immunoSEQ multiplex PCR, lists solely in-frame clones and lacks some. The profile shows fewer than 150,000 clones, around four fifths of them singletons. The material sequenced was PBMCs. These TCRs come from a man in his thirties or forties in good health and CMV-seronegative.

This chain uses TRBV28 with TRBJ2-7, with TRBD1 matching over 11 bases. The CDR3 length is 16 residues. Germline CDR1 and CDR2: MDHEN and SYDVKM. The V gene end was trimmed by 4 bases and the J gene end by 4 bases; junction bases not matched to a gene: 9. The CDR3: CASSSHGQGAAYEQYF. The CDR3 coding sequence is TGTGCCAGCAGTTCCCACGGACAGGGGGCGGCATACGAGCAGTACTTC.

There are a few counts of this clone. V usage is TRBV6-5 and J usage is TRBJ2-1; D uncertain. V dropped 8 bases and J dropped 10 bases, with 12 bases sitting between them. CDR3 length: 11 residues. Germline lookup yields CDR1 MNHEY and CDR2 SVGAGI. CDR3 residues: CASADAAEQFF. As DNA, the CDR3 is TGTGCCAGCGCTGACGCGGCCGAGCAGTTCTTC.

This rearrangement joins TRBV28 to TRBJ1-5; D is ambiguous. This CDR3 has 13 amino acids. Germline CDR1 MDHEN, CDR2 SYDVKM. V lost 10 bases and J lost 7, with 17 bases in between. CDR3: CATQVTLKQPQHF. CDR3 nucleotides: TGTGCCACGCAGGTCACACTGAAACAGCCCCAGCATTTT.

V gene TRBV5-1 combines with J gene TRBJ1-3; TRBD1 matches at 7 bases. With 0 bases clipped from V and 4 bases from J, the junction kept 1 base outside the gene matches. The CDR3 length is 14 residues. The germline V gene encodes CDR1 SGHRS and CDR2 YFSETQ. CDR3 sequence: CASSLAGQGNTIYF. CDR3 in DNA: TGCGCCAGCAGCTTGGCGGGACAGGGAAACACCATATATTTT.

V gene TRBV7-8 combines with J gene TRBJ1-5, with 7 bases that match TRBD1. Per germline, CDR1 SGHVS and CDR2 FQNEAQ. V was pared by 4 bases and J by 2 bases, with 2 bases of the junction left unmatched. CDR3 length: 14 residues. The CDR3 coding sequence is TGTGCCAGCAGCTGGGACAGTCGCAATCAGCCCCAGCATTTT. Its protein product is CASSWDSRNQPQHF.

The V and J genes are TRBV5-4 and TRBJ2-1; 10 bases agree with TRBD2. This CDR3 has 15 residues. V lost 0 bases and J lost 8; bases outside the gene matches: 5. The V gene's germline CDR1 is SGHNT and CDR2 YYREEE (reference sequence). Here the CDR3 reads CASSLDQRGGYEQFF. The CDR3 DNA reads TGTGCCAGCAGCTTGGACCAGCGGGGGGGGTATGAGCAGTTCTTC.

The J gene is TRBJ1-1, the V gene TRBV18; D might be TRBD1 (5 bases). In germline, CDR1 is KGHSH, CDR2 LQKENI. V was shortened by 2 bases and J by 2 bases, with 15 bases between the two germline ends. The CDR3 has 16 amino acids. For the CDR3, the DNA is TGTGCCAGCTCACCAGGCGTGGGCAGGGCTAACACTGAAGCTTTCTTT. Translation gives CASSPGVGRANTEAFF.